Listed here are 30 T cell receptor beta chains from one sample, sequenced in a study of OX40 agonist ivuxolimab in advanced cancers. The protocol was immunoSEQ multiplex PCR, while the TCRdb copy is restricted to in-frame clones and leaves out a portion. This sample yields roughly 70,000 clones, of which 80% to 90% are seen a single time; roughly 0.75% belongs to the top ten. The sample consisted of CD4+ or CD8+ T cells sorted from blood, taken in a trial of the OX40 agonist ivuxolimab. These receptors originate from an adult with an advanced solid tumor such as melanoma, head and neck, liver or kidney cancer.

The V gene is TRBV9, the J gene TRBJ2-7; 7 bases align to TRBD1. This CDR3 contains 14 residues. V was pared by 3 bases and J by 0 bases, with 3 bases of the junction left unmatched. CDR1 and CDR2 from the germline V gene are SGDLS and YYNGEE. The CDR3 nucleotides read TGTGCCAGCAGCGCGGGGACAGTCTCCTACGAGCAGTACTTC. Amino acid sequence: CASSAGTVSYEQYF. Drawing the rest from reference TRBV9 and TRBJ2-7, the complete variable domain is DSGVTQTPKHLITATGQRVTLRCSPRSGDLSVYWYQQSLDQGLQFLIQYYNGEERAKGNILERFSAQQFPDLHSELNLSSLELGDSALYFCASSAGTVSYEQYFGPGTRLTVT.

This clone was detected once. The chain is built from TRBV7-9 and TRBJ2-6; no definite D call. The CDR3 is made up of 16 amino acids. CDR1 is SEHNR and CDR2 is FQNEAQ in the germline V gene (reference sequence). The ends were cut back, 10 bases at V and 0 bases at J, with 16 bases in the middle. CDR3 residues: CATTAQSLSGANVLTF. CDR3 coding DNA: TGTGCCACGACGGCGCAGTCCCTCTCTGGGGCCAACGTCCTGACTTTC.

This rearrangement joins TRBV11-2 to TRBJ2-7; TRBD1 matches at 7 bases. Germline loops: CDR1 SGHAT, CDR2 FQNNGV. V lost 6 bases, J lost 3 bases, and 14 bases stayed unmatched. This CDR3 spans 16 amino acids. CDR3 coding DNA: TGTGCCAGCAGTATTTACAGGGGACCCAAGGGCTACGAGCAGTACTTC. It is translated as CASSIYRGPKGYEQYF.

This clone occurred once. The J gene is TRBJ2-5, the V gene TRBV7-9; 7 bases are a match to TRBD1. In germline, CDR1 is SEHNR, CDR2 FQNEAQ (reference sequence). The CDR3 totals 13 residues. V was clipped by 5 bases and J by 2 bases; unmatched bases: 2. The CDR3 DNA sequence: TGTGCCAGCAGCCCGGACAGGCAAGAGACCCAGTACTTC. It is translated as CASSPDRQETQYF.

The chain recombines TRBV7-9 with TRBJ1-1; D unclear. The CDR3 runs to 14 residues. Trimming removed 2 bases at V and 3 bases at J, with 10 bases between. Germline assignment: CDR1 SEHNR and CDR2 FQNEAQ (reference sequence). CDR3 residues: CASSLMGSDTEAFF. In nucleotides, the CDR3 is TGTGCCAGCAGCTTAATGGGAAGTGACACTGAAGCTTTCTTT.

This chain joins TRBV5-1 and TRBJ2-2; no firm D call. The CDR3 is made up of 14 amino acids. V lost 4 bases, J lost 4 bases, and 11 bases lay in between. Germline CDR1 SGHRS, CDR2 YFSETQ. For the CDR3, the DNA is TGCGCCAGCAGCCTCGGGTTTGGCACCGGGGAGCTGTTTTTT. This encodes CASSLGFGTGELFF.

The chain carries TRBV7-7 and TRBJ2-7, with 7 bases matching TRBD1. The J segment lost 3 bases and the V segment lost 1 base, leaving 3 bases of the junction unmatched. There are 14 residues in the CDR3. CDR1 and CDR2 from the germline V gene are SSHAT and FNYEAQ (reference sequence). The CDR3 bases are TGTGCCAGCAGCTTAGTTCGGGACAGCTACGAGCAGTACTTC. The encoded protein is CASSLVRDSYEQYF.

The chain carries TRBV30 and TRBJ2-2, with D perhaps TRBD2 (5 bases). V shed 4 bases and J shed 2 bases, with 11 bases lying between them. The CDR3 is made up of 14 amino acids. Germline CDR1 reads GTSNPN; CDR2 reads SVGIG (reference sequence). The CDR3 DNA reads as TGTGCCTGGAAGAAAGCGGCTAACACCGGGGAGCTGTTTTTT. Translating it yields CAWKKAANTGELFF.

The CDR3 sequence is CATAGVSANEKLFF. CDR3 bases: TGTGCCACTGCAGGGGTTTCAGCTAATGAAAAACTGTTTTTT. This chain joins TRBV28 and TRBJ1-4; tentative D call: TRBD1 (6 bases). The CDR3 covers 14 residues. V lost 10 bases to trimming and J lost 3 bases, with 15 bases between them. The germline CDR1 and CDR2 sequences are MDHEN and SYDVKM.

The DNA for the CDR3 is TGCGCCAGCAGCAACCCGGGACAGGGGGCCGACGAGCAGTACTTC. Amino acids: CASSNPGQGADEQYF. The J gene is TRBJ2-7, the V gene TRBV5-1, with 12 bases matching TRBD1. V lost 4 bases and J lost 5; bases outside the gene matches: 7. CDR3 length: 15 amino acids. Germline loops: CDR1 SGHRS, CDR2 YFSETQ.

In nucleotides, the CDR3 is TGTGCCAGCAGCTCCCCTCCGGGGGAGACCCAGTACTTC. Amino acids: CASSSPPGETQYF. The chain uses TRBV5-4 and TRBJ2-5; weak D call: TRBD2 (5 bases). The length of the CDR3 is 13 residues. Germline lookup yields CDR1 SGHNT and CDR2 YYREEE (reference sequence). Trimming took 3 bases from V and 5 from J, leaving 11 bases between them.

The rearrangement uses TRBV9 and TRBJ2-2; 8 bases agree with TRBD2. V gave up 4 bases and J gave up 0 bases; unmatched junction bases: 5. The CDR3 consists of 16 residues. Germline CDR1 and CDR2: SGDLS and YYNGEE. CDR3 bases: TGTGCCAGCAGCCCACTAGCGGAGACGAACACCGGGGAGCTGTTTTTT. Amino acid sequence: CASSPLAETNTGELFF. The full variable domain, completed using reference TRBV9 and TRBJ2-2, is DSGVTQTPKHLITATGQRVTLRCSPRSGDLSVYWYQQSLDQGLQFLIQYYNGEERAKGNILERFSAQQFPDLHSELNLSSLELGDSALYFCASSPLAETNTGELFFGEGSRLTVL.

J is TRBJ1-2 and V is TRBV7-2; D call uncertain. V shed 6 bases and J shed 1 base, with 24 bases lying between them. Germline loops: CDR1 SGHTA, CDR2 FQGNSA. CDR3 length: 18 residues. The CDR3 sequence is CASSFGTEGLNVNYGYTF. CDR3 DNA: TGTGCCAGCAGTTTCGGTACTGAAGGACTGAATGTTAACTATGGCTACACCTTC.

The chain has TRBV2 and TRBJ1-2, with D perhaps matching TRBD1 (6 bases). The V gene lost 7 bases and the J gene lost 7 bases, with 19 bases spanning the gap. Germline V gives CDR1 SNHLY, CDR2 FYNNEI. The CDR3 totals 14 residues. CDR3 loop: CASIGVAGAGGYTF. DNA for the CDR3: TGTGCCAGCATCGGGGTTGCAGGGGCGGGTGGCTACACCTTC.

This clone appeared a single time. The chain uses TRBV19 and TRBJ1-5, with D unresolved. V was shortened by 7 bases and J by 3 bases, with 10 bases between the two germline ends. This CDR3 region has 13 residues. Germline V gives CDR1 LNHDA, CDR2 SQIVND (reference sequence). CDR3 DNA: TGTGCCAGTAAACGGTCCAACAATCAGCCCCAGCATTTT. It specifies CASKRSNNQPQHF.

The gene calls are TRBV11-2 and TRBJ1-4; D might be TRBD1 (5 bases). The CDR3 extends over 16 amino acids. CDR1 and CDR2 from the germline V gene are SGHAT and FQNNGV. Trimming removed 6 bases from V and 0 bases from J, with 14 bases in between. CDR3 bases: TGTGCCAGCAGGGCCGGGACGGGAGCAACTAATGAAAAACTGTTTTTT. Protein sequence: CASRAGTGATNEKLFF.

The V call is TRBV9, the J call TRBJ2-3; D not resolved. Germline V lookup: CDR1 SGDLS, CDR2 YYNGEE. The CDR3 has 12 amino acids. The V end lost 3 bases, the J end lost 4 bases, and 6 bases lay between the germline ends. The CDR3 DNA sequence: TGTGCCAGCAGCGCGAGCTCAGATACGCAGTATTTT. It codes for CASSASSDTQYF. Variable domain in full (rest from reference TRBV9 and TRBJ2-3): DSGVTQTPKHLITATGQRVTLRCSPRSGDLSVYWYQQSLDQGLQFLIQYYNGEERAKGNILERFSAQQFPDLHSELNLSSLELGDSALYFCASSASSDTQYFGPGTRLTVL.

The chain has TRBV5-1 and TRBJ2-2; no reliable D call. Germline V gene sequence: CDR1 SGHRS, CDR2 YFSETQ. The CDR3 is 13 residues long. Trimming took 0 bases from V and 3 from J, leaving 3 bases between them. The CDR3 coding sequence is TGCGCCAGCAGCTTGGGACACACCGGGGAGCTGTTTTTT. It translates to CASSLGHTGELFF.

DNA for the CDR3: TGTGCCAGCAGGGGAAGGGGATTTGAAAAACTGTTTTTT. Protein sequence: CASRGRGFEKLFF. The chain combines TRBV28 with TRBJ1-4, with a possible D match to TRBD1 (5 bases). Looked up from germline, CDR1 is MDHEN and CDR2 is SYDVKM. The CDR3 is made up of 13 amino acids. The ends were cut back, 6 bases at V and 7 bases at J, with 12 bases in the middle.

The rearrangement joins TRBV19 to TRBJ2-3; D is perhaps TRBD2 (5 bases). The V end was cut by 3 bases, the J end by 1 base, with 8 bases between. The CDR3 consists of 14 residues. Germline values: CDR1 LNHDA, CDR2 SQIVND (reference sequence). The CDR3 sequence is CASSIREGTDTQYF. The CDR3 bases are TGTGCCAGTAGTATTCGGGAAGGCACAGATACGCAGTATTTT.

This sequence joins TRBV9 and TRBJ1-1; no clear D. CDR1 SGDLS and CDR2 YYNGEE come from the germline V gene. Deletions cut 4 bases from V and 5 bases from J, with 18 bases between. The CDR3 extends over 15 amino acids. CDR3 sequence reads: CASSPLLQMRTEAFF. The CDR3 region has the DNA TGTGCCAGCAGCCCGCTACTTCAGATGCGAACTGAAGCTTTCTTT.

The gene calls are TRBV28 and TRBJ2-1; D remains unclear. This CDR3 has 11 amino acids. Germline V CDR1 and CDR2: MDHEN, SYDVKM. V gave up 6 bases and J gave up 5 bases, with 5 bases separating them. CDR3 in amino acids: CASRLNNEQFF. CDR3 DNA: TGTGCCAGCAGACTAAACAATGAGCAGTTCTTC.

V and J are TRBV7-2 and TRBJ2-5, with a possible D match to TRBD2 (5 bases). The CDR3 extends over 15 amino acids. Trimming cost V 5 bases and J 5 bases, with 18 bases left between them. Per germline, CDR1 SGHTA and CDR2 FQGNSA. The CDR3 reads CASSRTDTSLETQYF. The CDR3 DNA sequence: TGTGCCAGCAGCCGAACAGATACTAGTCTCGAGACCCAGTACTTC.

The genes are TRBV27 and TRBJ1-5; 9 positions match TRBD1. In germline, CDR1 is MNHEY, CDR2 SMNVEV (reference sequence). Germline trimming cut 5 bases from V and 3 bases from J; bases unmatched to any gene: 5. The CDR3 covers 15 residues. CDR3 sequence reads: CASSPDRGSNQPQHF. As DNA, the CDR3 is TGTGCCAGCAGTCCCGACAGGGGGTCCAATCAGCCCCAGCATTTT.

This clone turned up a few times. The V and J genes are TRBV14 and TRBJ1-2, with no clear D. The V gene lost 0 bases and the J gene lost 8 bases, with 13 bases spanning the gap. CDR3 size: 14 residues. Germline V gives CDR1 SGHDN, CDR2 FVKESK. The CDR3 reads CASSQDLTSRGYTF. The CDR3 DNA follows: TGTGCCAGCAGCCAAGATCTCACTTCTCGAGGCTACACCTTC.

The rearrangement joins TRBV7-2 to TRBJ2-5; a possible D gene is TRBD1 (6 bases). V was shortened by 2 bases and J by 5 bases, with 12 bases between the two germline ends. In germline, CDR1 is SGHTA, CDR2 FQGNSA. The CDR3 is made up of 14 amino acids. CDR3 protein: CASSLMKGVETQYF. The CDR3 bases are TGTGCCAGCAGCTTAATGAAGGGGGTTGAGACCCAGTACTTC.

V and J are TRBV30 and TRBJ2-5; D unresolved. CDR1 is GTSNPN and CDR2 is SVGIG in the germline V gene (reference sequence). The CDR3 consists of 12 residues. V shed 3 bases and J shed 0 bases, with 5 bases lying between them. CDR3 amino acids: CAWSWDQETQYF. Written as DNA, the CDR3 is TGTGCCTGGAGCTGGGACCAAGAGACCCAGTACTTC.

V gene TRBV6-1 combines with J gene TRBJ2-3; D call uncertain. V was shortened by 0 bases and J by 4 bases, with 5 bases between the two germline ends. This CDR3 is 13 amino acids long. Germline V CDR1 and CDR2: MNHNS, SASEGT. The CDR3 region has the DNA TGTGCCAGCAGTGAAGCAGGCGCAGATACGCAGTATTTT. Translated, it gives CASSEAGADTQYF.

This chain connects TRBV25-1 to TRBJ2-5; possible D gene TRBD2, 6 bases. Between the trimmed V and J ends, which lost 4 bases and 1 base, there was a span of 7 bases. The CDR3 is 13 amino acids. Germline V gene sequence: CDR1 MGHDK, CDR2 SYGVNS. CDR3 region: CASSAGGQETQYF. The CDR3 region has the DNA TGTGCCAGCAGTGCCGGGGGCCAAGAGACCCAGTACTTC.

The chain employs TRBV5-6 and TRBJ1-4; 8 bases fit TRBD1. The CDR3 spans 16 residues. CDR1 and CDR2 (germline): SGHDT, YYEEEE. V lost 0 bases to trimming and J lost 3 bases; unmatched junction nucleotides: 4. This CDR3 is CASSLGNRGSNEKLFF. The DNA of the CDR3 is TGTGCCAGCAGCTTGGGAAACAGGGGGTCTAATGAAAAACTGTTTTTT.